This T cell receptor (beta chain) was recovered during a study of blood T cell repertoires in COVID-19. TCRdb's copy holds only in-frame clones and misses some; the assay was immunoSEQ multiplex PCR. The sample holds 300,000 to 400,000 clones; approximately 83% are singletons and the top ten take around 4%. Germline CDR1 SGHDN, CDR2 FVKESK. This CDR3 has 12 residues. Remarks on this clone: A read error may produce the germline difference seen at one junction end.

This TCR was sampled from a woman in her thirties or forties with acute COVID-19. Sequencing was performed on PBMCs or T cells enriched from blood (not recorded which). The V gene is TRBV14, the J gene TRBJ2-5; TRBD1 is a possible D gene (6 bases). This CDR3 is CVSSRRGETQYF. The DNA of the CDR3 is TGTGTCAGCAGCCGCAGGGGAGAGACCCAGTACTTC.